This TCR beta chain was sequenced for a study of Ad26.COV2.S vaccination and SARS-CoV-2 variants. About the study: Into the muscle, Ad26.COV2.S was dosed once or twice, 56 days apart.

Germline V gene lookup returns CDR1 KGHDR and CDR2 SFDVKD. The CDR3 contains 15 residues. V shed 5 bases and J 1 base; nucleotides not matched to a gene: 3. Study observations and caveats: A substantial breadth of spike-specific CD8+ and CD4+ T cell responses after vaccination has been reported.

The table came from immunoSEQ multiplex PCR; TCRdb's copy has only in-frame clones and leaves some out. The repertoire includes hundreds of thousands of clones, roughly 91% of them detected once, and around 3.6% sits in the top ten. Comment on this clone: Its matching antigen is unknown.

Treatment noted: some 20 received Ad26.COV2.S at low or high dose, single or two shots; 5 received placebo; per-sample allocation not given. Repertoires come from day 63 after the first vaccine or placebo injection. V and J are TRBV24-1 and TRBJ2-2, with 7 bases that match TRBD2. The specimen comprised peripheral blood, sampled in a trial of Ad26.COV2.S vaccine versus placebo. The TCR comes from a person between 18 and 59 years old who received the Ad26.COV2.S COVID-19 vaccine or a placebo. The CDR3 spells CATSGSGENTGELFF. The DNA for the CDR3 is TGTGCCACCAGTGGGAGCGGGGAGAACACCGGGGAGCTGTTTTTT.